This entry lists 22 T cell receptor beta chains sequenced from one sample in a study of response to subunit inactivated influenza vaccine. TCRdb processed the RT-PCR reads anew with MiXCR; each CDR3 protein has one entry. The sample shows over 650,000 distinct CDR3 sequences, less than 20% of them seen only once. Material: PBMCs from blood, obtained 4 to 6 days after vaccination. These receptors all stem from a man between 50 and 59 years old who received an inactivated influenza vaccine.

This clonotype was seen many times. The gene calls are TRBV5-5 and TRBJ1-2, with a tentative D call TRBD1 (6 bases). CDR1 SGHKS and CDR2 YYEKEE come from the germline V gene (reference sequence). With 8 bases removed from V and 0 bases from J, the gap between germline ends came to 26 bases. This CDR3 has 18 residues. The CDR3, as DNA: TGTGCCAGTACGCCGAGAAGATACAGGGAAGCTCCTAACTATGGCTACACCTTC. Protein product: CASTPRRYREAPNYGYTF.

The CDR3 loop is CASSYSLSGAYNEQFF. In DNA, the CDR3 is TGTGCCAGCAGTTACTCGTTGAGCGGGGCTTACAATGAGCAGTTCTTC. The chain links TRBV6-5 to TRBJ2-1; 7 nucleotides match TRBD2. Germline V gene sequence: CDR1 MNHEY, CDR2 SVGAGI. The CDR3 covers 16 residues. V lost 0 bases to trimming and J lost 4 bases; unmatched junction nucleotides: 6.

The rearrangement uses TRBV5-1 and TRBJ2-3; tentative D call: TRBD2 (6 bases). V was pared by 3 bases and J by 0 bases, with 14 bases between. Germline V gene data show CDR1 as SGHRS and CDR2 as YFSETQ. The CDR3 runs to 16 residues. The CDR3 sequence is CASSWGTWTSTDTQYF. CDR3 bases: TGCGCCAGCAGCTGGGGGACTTGGACTAGCACAGATACGCAGTATTTT.

For this clonotype: A clone one base away is much larger, so this may be a read error. The rearrangement joins TRBV20-1 to TRBJ2-1; TRBD2 agrees at 8 bases. This CDR3 is 14 amino acids long. CDR1 and CDR2 from the germline V gene are DFQATT and SNEGSKA (reference sequence). CDR3 loop: CSVTAGGSYNEKFF. The CDR3 nucleotides are TGCAGTGTGACGGCGGGAGGTTCCTACAATGAGAAGTTCTTC.

This clonotype has a handful of counts. The chain joins TRBV27 to TRBJ1-2; no reliable D call. Trimming left V 2 bases short and J 8 bases short, with 18 bases between. The CDR3 totals 15 residues. Per the germline V gene, CDR1 is MNHEY and CDR2 is SMNVEV (reference sequence). The CDR3 DNA sequence: TGTGCCAGCAGTTTAAGTGGAAGTCGGATCGGGGGCTACACCTTC. Protein: CASSLSGSRIGGYTF.

This clonotype occurred a few times. V usage is TRBV13 and J usage is TRBJ2-5; 10 bases agree with TRBD1. CDR1 is PRHDT, CDR2 FYEKMQ, per germline (reference sequence). The CDR3 covers 21 residues. V shed 0 bases, J shed 0 bases, and the junction held 16 bases outside the gene matches. The CDR3 coding sequence is TGTGCCAGCAGCTTAGGGAAAAGGGGGACAGGGGTCAACGAGTACCAAGAGACCCAGTACTTC. This encodes CASSLGKRGTGVNEYQETQYF.

This chain connects TRBV5-5 to TRBJ1-1, with D possibly TRBD1 on 6 matching bases. The CDR3 loop spans 13 amino acids. The V and J ends lost 1 base and 6 bases respectively, with 10 bases between them. CDR1 is SGHKS, CDR2 YYEKEE, per germline (reference sequence). CDR3 amino acids: CASSLTGKAEAFF. CDR3 coding DNA: TGTGCCAGCAGCTTGACAGGGAAAGCTGAAGCTTTCTTT.

This sequence joins TRBV7-8 and TRBJ2-7; D could derive from TRBD1 or TRBD2 (5 bases each). CDR1 and CDR2 (germline): SGHVS, FQNEAQ. V was pared by 4 bases and J by 0 bases, with 10 bases between. The CDR3 has 14 amino acids. DNA for the CDR3: TGTGCCAGCAGCTCCAGGGAGTACTCCTACGAGCAGTACTTC. Its protein is CASSSREYSYEQYF.

This clonotype has only a few counts. The chain employs TRBV7-9 and TRBJ2-1, with D possibly being TRBD1 (6 bases). CDR3 length equals 15 residues. Per germline, CDR1 SEHNR and CDR2 FQNEAQ (reference sequence). V was shortened by 1 base and J by 2 bases, with 9 bases between the two germline ends. The CDR3 loop reads CASSLVDRPYNEQFF. DNA of the CDR3: TGTGCCAGCAGCTTAGTTGACAGGCCCTACAATGAGCAGTTCTTC.

This clonotype appeared many times. The rearrangement links TRBV20-1 to TRBJ2-3; D call uncertain. Trimming stripped 2 bases from V and 3 bases from J, with 18 bases between. The CDR3 is 16 residues long. In germline, CDR1 is DFQATT, CDR2 SNEGSKA (reference sequence). This CDR3 reads CSARSRAVYRTDTQYF. CDR3 in DNA: TGCAGTGCTAGAAGCCGGGCGGTTTACCGAACAGATACGCAGTATTTT.

This clonotype has more than one count but fewer than ten. The rearrangement uses TRBV2 and TRBJ2-1, with 10 nucleotides matching TRBD2. This CDR3 has 15 amino acids. The germline V gene has CDR1 SNHLY and CDR2 FYNNEI. V was clipped by 2 bases and J by 5 bases; unmatched bases: 3. Written as DNA, the CDR3 is TGTGCCAGCAGTGAACGGCTAGCGGGGGACAATGAGCAGTTCTTC. This encodes CASSERLAGDNEQFF.

The table lists this clonotype with a few counts. The V gene is TRBV28, the J gene TRBJ2-7; D gene unclear. V was pared by 6 bases and J by 4 bases, with 10 bases between. The CDR3 is 12 amino acids. Per the germline V gene, CDR1 is MDHEN and CDR2 is SYDVKM. DNA for the CDR3: TGTGCCAGCAGCCGATCCGAATACGAGCAGTACTTC. It specifies CASSRSEYEQYF.

The chain joins TRBV12-3 or TRBV12-4 to TRBJ1-2, with D possibly being TRBD1 (6 bases). This CDR3 contains 16 residues. The V and J ends lost 5 bases and 7 bases respectively, with 23 bases between them. This CDR3 is CASSTGPGGTWGGYTF. In DNA, the CDR3 is TGTGCCAGCAGTACCGGTCCGGGGGGCACTTGGGGTGGCTACACCTTC.

V and J are TRBV19 and TRBJ2-3; D is perhaps TRBD2 (5 bases). Looked up from germline, CDR1 is LNHDA and CDR2 is SQIVND (reference sequence). The CDR3 contains 15 residues. V gave up 5 bases and J gave up 4 bases, with 16 bases separating them. CDR3 bases: TGTGCCAGTAGTGGAGGAGGAAAGCCTTCAGATACGCAGTATTTT. It specifies CASSGGGKPSDTQYF. Variable domain in full (rest from reference TRBV19 and TRBJ2-3): DGGITQSPKYLFRKEGQNVTLSCEQNLNHDAMYWYRQDPGQGLRLIYYSQIVNDFQKGDIAEGYSVSREKKESFPLTVTSAQKNPTAFYLCASSGGGKPSDTQYFGPGTRLTVL.

The genes are TRBV2 and TRBJ2-1; D possibly corresponds to TRBD2 (6 bases). The V and J ends lost 7 bases and 5 bases respectively, with 18 bases between them. Germline values: CDR1 SNHLY, CDR2 FYNNEI. The CDR3 sequence is 15 residues long. CDR3 in amino acids: CASMRGRGSDNEQFF. As DNA, the CDR3 is TGTGCCAGCATGCGGGGAAGGGGTTCCGACAATGAGCAGTTCTTC.

The chain recombines TRBV6-6 with TRBJ2-7; D is perhaps TRBD2 (5 bases). Germline CDR1 MNHNY, CDR2 SVGAGI (reference sequence). V shed 2 bases and J shed 6 bases, with 11 bases lying between them. This CDR3 is built from 13 residues. The CDR3 spells CASSYRWEREQYF. Here the CDR3 DNA reads TGTGCCAGCAGTTACAGGTGGGAGCGCGAGCAGTACTTC.

This clonotype was counted a few times. The CDR3 DNA reads TGTGCCAGCAGCTTAGTTGGATCGGCGGGAAAGGTCAGAAACATTCAGTACTTC. It is translated as CASSLVGSAGKVRNIQYF. V and J are TRBV11-1 and TRBJ2-4; a weak D match, TRBD2 (6 bases). The germline V gene encodes CDR1 SGHAT and CDR2 FQDESV (reference sequence). The CDR3 is 18 residues long. V lost 1 base, J lost 6 bases, and 22 bases lay in between.

Ten or more counts support this clonotype. CDR3 residues: CASSQGVSAKGPTREQFF. The CDR3 nucleotides read TGTGCCAGCAGCCAAGGTGTTTCGGCTAAAGGTCCGACTAGAGAGCAGTTCTTC. The chain links TRBV4-2 to TRBJ2-1, with D perhaps TRBD2 (6 bases). V shed 1 base and J shed 10 bases, with 26 bases lying between them. CDR1 is LGHNA and CDR2 is YNFKEQ in the germline V gene. The CDR3 is 18 residues long.

This chain joins TRBV3-1 and TRBJ2-1, with 8 bases identical to TRBD2. This CDR3 has 17 amino acids. V dropped 4 bases and J dropped 9; count of bases not matched to a gene: 17. Germline V lookup: CDR1 LGHDT, CDR2 YNNKEL (reference sequence). In nucleotides, the CDR3 is TGTGCCAGCAGCCCAACCCTGGGAGCGGGAGTTAGGATTGAGCAGTTCTTC. Translated: CASSPTLGAGVRIEQFF.

The chain employs TRBV9 and TRBJ1-1; D is ambiguous. Germline CDR1 SGDLS, CDR2 YYNGEE. V was trimmed by 5 bases and J by 6 bases, leaving 11 bases between them. CDR3 length: 12 amino acids. The CDR3 loop reads CASRDRDPEAFF. The CDR3 DNA reads as TGTGCCAGCAGAGATCGTGATCCTGAAGCTTTCTTT.

This clonotype was seen repeatedly, ten times or more. The chain combines TRBV7-6 with TRBJ2-1, with 9 bases lining up with TRBD2. This CDR3 has 20 amino acids. Germline CDR1 SGHVS, CDR2 FNYEAQ. The ends lost 2 bases at V and 6 bases at J; junction bases unmatched: 20. CDR3 DNA: TGTGCCAGCAGCTTATGGGAGACTAGCGGACTAACCTCACTACGCAATGAGCAGTTCTTC. Translated, it gives CASSLWETSGLTSLRNEQFF.

This clonotype was seen only a few times. The genes are TRBV6-5 and TRBJ2-7; 9 bases map to TRBD2. The CDR3 covers 15 residues. The junction had 4 bases not matched to a gene; V was cut back by 2 bases and J by 2 bases. Germline CDR1 MNHEY, CDR2 SVGAGI. CDR3 in DNA: TGTGCCAGCAGTTACCATCCTAGCGGGGCCTACGAGCAGTACTTC. This encodes CASSYHPSGAYEQYF.